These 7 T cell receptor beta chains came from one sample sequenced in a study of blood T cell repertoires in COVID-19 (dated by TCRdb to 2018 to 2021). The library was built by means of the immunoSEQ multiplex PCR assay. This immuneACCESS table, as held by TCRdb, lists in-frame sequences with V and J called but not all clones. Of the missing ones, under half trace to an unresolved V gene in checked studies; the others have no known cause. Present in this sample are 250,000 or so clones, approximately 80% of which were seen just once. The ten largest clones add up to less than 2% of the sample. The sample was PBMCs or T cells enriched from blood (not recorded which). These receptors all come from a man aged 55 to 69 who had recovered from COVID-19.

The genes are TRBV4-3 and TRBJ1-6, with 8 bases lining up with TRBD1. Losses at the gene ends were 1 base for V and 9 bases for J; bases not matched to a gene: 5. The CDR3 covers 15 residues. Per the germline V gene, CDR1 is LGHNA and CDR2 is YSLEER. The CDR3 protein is CASSQATGVGSPLHF. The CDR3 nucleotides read TGCGCCAGCAGCCAAGCGACAGGGGTTGGTTCACCCCTCCACTTT.

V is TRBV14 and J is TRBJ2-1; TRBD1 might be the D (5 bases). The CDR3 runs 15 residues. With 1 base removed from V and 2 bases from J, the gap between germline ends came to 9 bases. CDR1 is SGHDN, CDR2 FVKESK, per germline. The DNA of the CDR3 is TGTGCCAGCAGCCAAGCAGGGCGCGCCTACAATGAGCAGTTCTTC. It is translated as CASSQAGRAYNEQFF. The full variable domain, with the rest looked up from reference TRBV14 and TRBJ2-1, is EAGVTQFPSHSVIEKGQTVTLRCDPISGHDNLYWYRRVMGKEIKFLLHFVKESKQDESGMPNNRFLAERTGGTYSTLKVQPAELEDSGVYFCASSQAGRAYNEQFFGPGTRLTVL.

This chain's CDR3 is CASNRAYSNQPQHF. CDR3 DNA sequence: TGTGCCAGTAACAGGGCATATAGCAATCAGCCCCAGCATTTT. This chain links TRBV19 with TRBJ1-5; D perhaps matches TRBD1 (6 bases). Germline CDR1 and CDR2: LNHDA and SQIVND (reference sequence). CDR3 size: 14 residues. Between the trimmed V and J ends, which lost 7 bases and 0 bases, there was a span of 10 bases.

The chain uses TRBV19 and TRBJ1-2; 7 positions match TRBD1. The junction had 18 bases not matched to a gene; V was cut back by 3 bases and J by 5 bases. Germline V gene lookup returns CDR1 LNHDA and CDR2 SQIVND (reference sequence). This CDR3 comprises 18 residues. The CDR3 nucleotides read TGTGCCAGTAGTATCCCGGGGTCTCCGGACAGGCGAGGGTATGGCTACACCTTC. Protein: CASSIPGSPDRRGYGYTF.

DNA of the CDR3: TGTGCCTGGAGAAGGGGCTACGAGCAGTACTTC. Its translation: CAWRRGYEQYF. J is TRBJ2-7 and V is TRBV30; D possibly corresponds to TRBD1 (5 bases). Deletions cut 3 bases from V and 3 bases from J, with 6 bases between. Germline V gene sequence: CDR1 GTSNPN, CDR2 SVGIG (reference sequence). This CDR3 has 11 amino acids.

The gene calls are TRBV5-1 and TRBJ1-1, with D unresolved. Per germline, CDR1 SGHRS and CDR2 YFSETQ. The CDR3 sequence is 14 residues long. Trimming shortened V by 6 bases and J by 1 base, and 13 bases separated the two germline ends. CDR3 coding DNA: TGCGCCAGCACAAACGGTCCAGGGAACACTGAAGCTTTCTTT. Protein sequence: CASTNGPGNTEAFF.

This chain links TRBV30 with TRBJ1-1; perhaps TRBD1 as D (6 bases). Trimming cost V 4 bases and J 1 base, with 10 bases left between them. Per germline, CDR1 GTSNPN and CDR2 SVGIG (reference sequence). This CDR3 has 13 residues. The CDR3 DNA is TGTGCCTGGAACCTAGGGGGGAACACTGAAGCTTTCTTT. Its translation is CAWNLGGNTEAFF. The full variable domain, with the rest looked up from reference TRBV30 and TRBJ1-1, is SQTIHQWPATLVQPVGSPLSLECTVEGTSNPNLYWYRQAAGRGLQLLFYSVGIGQISSEVPQNLSASRPQDRQFILSSKKLLLSDSGFYLCAWNLGGNTEAFFGQGTRLTVV.